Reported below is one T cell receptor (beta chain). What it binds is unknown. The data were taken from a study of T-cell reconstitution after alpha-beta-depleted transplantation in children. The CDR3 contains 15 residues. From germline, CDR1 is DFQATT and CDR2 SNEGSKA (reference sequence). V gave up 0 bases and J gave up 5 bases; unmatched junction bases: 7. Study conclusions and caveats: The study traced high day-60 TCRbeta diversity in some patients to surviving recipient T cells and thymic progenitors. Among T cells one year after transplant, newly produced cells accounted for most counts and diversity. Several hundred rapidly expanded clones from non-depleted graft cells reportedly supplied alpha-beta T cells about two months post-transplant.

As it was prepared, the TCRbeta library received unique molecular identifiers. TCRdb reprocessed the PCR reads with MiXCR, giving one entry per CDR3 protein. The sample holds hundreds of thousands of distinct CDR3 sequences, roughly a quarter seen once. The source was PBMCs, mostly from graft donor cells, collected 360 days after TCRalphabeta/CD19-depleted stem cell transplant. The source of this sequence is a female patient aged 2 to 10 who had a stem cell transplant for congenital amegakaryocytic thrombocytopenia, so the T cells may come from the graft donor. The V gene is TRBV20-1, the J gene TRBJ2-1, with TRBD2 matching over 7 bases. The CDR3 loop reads CSARDAAGLHNEQFF. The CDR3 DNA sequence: TGCAGTGCTAGAGATGCAGCGGGGCTTCACAATGAGCAGTTCTTC.